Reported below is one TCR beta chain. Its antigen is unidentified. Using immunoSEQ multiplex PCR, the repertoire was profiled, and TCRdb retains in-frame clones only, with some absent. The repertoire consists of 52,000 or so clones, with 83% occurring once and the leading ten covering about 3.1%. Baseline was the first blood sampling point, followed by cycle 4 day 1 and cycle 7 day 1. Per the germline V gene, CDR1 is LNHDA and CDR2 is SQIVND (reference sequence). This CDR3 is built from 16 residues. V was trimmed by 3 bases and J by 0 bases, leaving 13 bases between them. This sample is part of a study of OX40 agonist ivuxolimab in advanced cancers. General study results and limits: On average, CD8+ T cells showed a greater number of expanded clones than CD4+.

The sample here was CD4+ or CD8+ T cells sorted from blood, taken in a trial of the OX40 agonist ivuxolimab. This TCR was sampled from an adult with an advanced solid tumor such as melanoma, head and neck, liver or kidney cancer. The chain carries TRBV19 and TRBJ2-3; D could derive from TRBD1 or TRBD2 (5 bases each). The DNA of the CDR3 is TGTGCCAGTAGTATCGGGGCGCGTACTAGCACAGATACGCAGTATTTT. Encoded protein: CASSIGARTSTDTQYF.